The present entry profiles one T cell receptor (beta chain) with its context. Its target is unknown. These data come from a study of beta chain features in type 1 diabetes. Sequencing targeted expressed TCRB transcripts, as all isolated RNA had been reverse transcribed. Data came from immunoSEQ multiplex PCR; TCRdb stores just in-frame clones and leaves some out. The sample shows 150,000 to 200,000 clones, 7% to 9.5% of them seen only once. Sorting that relied on CD45RO/CCR7/CD25/CD127/CD95/CD27 yielded CD4+ naive, central memory, regulatory and stem cell-like memory cells. Study-wide points: The study found that naive, central memory and Treg TCRB repertoires appeared more similar in patients than in healthy donors. People with Type 1 diabetes carried modestly yet significantly shorter TCRB CDR3s in all four CD4+ subsets.

V lost 5 bases and J lost 7, with 11 bases in between. This CDR3 is built from 12 residues. Germline V gene lookup returns CDR1 SNHLY and CDR2 FYNNEI. The TCR originated in a woman under 40 with type 1 diabetes. The J gene is TRBJ1-1, the V gene TRBV2; possible D gene TRBD1, 5 bases. The source material was central memory CD4+ T cells from blood. CDR3 loop: CASSYTGFEAFF. In DNA form, the CDR3 reads TGTGCCAGCAGTTATACAGGCTTTGAAGCTTTCTTT.